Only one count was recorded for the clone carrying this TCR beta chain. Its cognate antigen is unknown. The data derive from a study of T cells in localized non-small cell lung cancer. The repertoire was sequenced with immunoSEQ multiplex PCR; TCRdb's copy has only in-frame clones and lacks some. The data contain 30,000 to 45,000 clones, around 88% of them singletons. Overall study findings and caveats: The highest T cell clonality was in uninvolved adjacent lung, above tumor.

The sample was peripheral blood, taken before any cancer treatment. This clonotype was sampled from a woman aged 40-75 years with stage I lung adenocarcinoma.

The CDR3 sequence is CASSPSLADPSLFF. CDR3 nucleotides: TGTGCCAGCTCACCCTCCCTGGCAGATCCAAGTCTGTTTTTT. V usage is TRBV18 and J usage is TRBJ2-2; D call uncertain. Germline V gives CDR1 KGHSH, CDR2 LQKENI. Trimming removed 3 bases from V and 14 bases from J, with 19 bases in between. CDR3 length: 14 residues. Supplemented by reference TRBV18 and TRBJ2-2, the full variable domain reads NAGVMQNPRHLVRRRGQEARLRCSPMKGHSHVYWYRQLPEEGLKFMVYLQKENIIDESGMPKERFSAEFPKEGPSILRIQQVVRGDSAAYFCASSPSLADPSLFFGEGSRLTVL.